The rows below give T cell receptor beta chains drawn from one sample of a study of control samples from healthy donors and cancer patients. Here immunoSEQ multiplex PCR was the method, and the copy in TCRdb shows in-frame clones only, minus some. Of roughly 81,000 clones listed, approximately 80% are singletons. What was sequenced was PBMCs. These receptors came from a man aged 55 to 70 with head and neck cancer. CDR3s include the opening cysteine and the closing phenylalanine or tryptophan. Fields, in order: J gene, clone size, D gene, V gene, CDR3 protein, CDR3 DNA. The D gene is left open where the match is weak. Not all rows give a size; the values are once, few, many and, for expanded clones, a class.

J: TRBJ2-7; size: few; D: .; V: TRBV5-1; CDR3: CASSREGSYEQYF; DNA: TGCGCCAGCAGCCGGGAAGGCTCCTACGAGCAGTACTTC
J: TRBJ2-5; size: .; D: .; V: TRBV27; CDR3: CASSSRLGETQYF; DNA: TGTGCCAGCAGTTCCCGACTGGGAGAGACCCAGTACTTC
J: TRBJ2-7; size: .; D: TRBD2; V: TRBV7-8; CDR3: CASSLDPGLAGAWEQYF; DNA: TGTGCCAGCAGCTTAGATCCGGGACTAGCGGGAGCCTGGGAGCAGTACTTC
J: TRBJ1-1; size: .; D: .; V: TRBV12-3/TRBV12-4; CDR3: CASSYSNTEAFF; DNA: TGTGCCAGCAGTTACTCGAACACTGAAGCTTTCTTT
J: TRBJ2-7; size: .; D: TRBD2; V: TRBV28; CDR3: CASSALGTSGSYEQYF; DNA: TGTGCCAGCAGCGCGCTCGGGACTAGCGGGTCCTACGAGCAGTACTTC
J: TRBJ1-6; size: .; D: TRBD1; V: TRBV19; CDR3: CASSRTGNSPLHF; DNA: TGTGCCAGTAGTCGGACAGGGAATTCACCCCTCCACTTT
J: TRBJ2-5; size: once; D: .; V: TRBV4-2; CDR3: CASSHRLGEQETQYF; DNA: TGTGCCAGCAGCCACAGGTTAGGAGAACAAGAGACCCAGTACTTC
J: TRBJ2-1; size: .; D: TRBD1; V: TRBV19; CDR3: CASTPRGSGNEQFF; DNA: TGTGCCAGTACTCCCAGGGGGTCTGGGAATGAGCAGTTCTTC
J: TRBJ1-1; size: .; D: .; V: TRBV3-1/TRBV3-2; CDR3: CASSRDGMNTEAFF; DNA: TGTGCCAGCAGTCGGGACGGAATGAACACTGAAGCTTTCTTT
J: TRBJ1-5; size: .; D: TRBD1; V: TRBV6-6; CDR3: CASTRDRNNQPQHF; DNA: TGTGCCAGCACCCGGGACAGGAACAATCAGCCCCAGCATTTT
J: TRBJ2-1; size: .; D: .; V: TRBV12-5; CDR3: CASGLGASSYNEQFF; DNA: TGTGCTAGTGGCCTGGGGGCGTCGTCCTACAATGAGCAGTTCTTC
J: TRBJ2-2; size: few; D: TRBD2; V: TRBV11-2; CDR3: CASRTAGGRSGELFF; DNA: TGTGCCAGCAGAACGGCGGGAGGGCGAAGCGGGGAGCTGTTTTTT
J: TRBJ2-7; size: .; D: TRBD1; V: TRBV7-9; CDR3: CASSPTGPYEQYF; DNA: TGTGCCAGCAGCCCGACAGGGCCCTACGAGCAGTACTTC
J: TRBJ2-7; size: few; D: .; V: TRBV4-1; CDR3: CASSQVPRTSYEQYF; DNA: TGCGCCAGCAGCCAAGTCCCCAGGACCTCCTACGAGCAGTACTTC